This T cell receptor beta chain was identified during a study of glioma-infiltrating T cells. The germline V gene encodes CDR1 MNHNS and CDR2 SASEGT. The CDR3 totals 14 residues. Trimming took off 5 bases at V and 5 bases at J, with 15 bases between the two ends. In this sample, this clonotype turned up many times. TCR alpha and beta CDR3 regions were amplified from RNA using iRepertoire nested multiplex PCR. Via MiXCR, TCRdb re-called the multiplex PCR reads, giving one row per CDR3 protein. The sample includes about 190,000 distinct CDR3 sequences, 32% seen only once; the top ten take over 20%. The rearrangement uses TRBV6-1 and TRBJ1-1; perhaps TRBD1 as D (5 bases). Sample: glioma tissue, nonneoplastic brain tissue, or PBMCs (not recorded which). The clonotype originates from a human donor with low-grade glioma or glioblastoma, undergoing nonglioma brain surgery, or in good health (not recorded which). CDR3 sequence: CASSYSGARTEAFF. CDR3 nucleotide sequence: TGTGCCAGCAGTTATTCCGGGGCTCGGACTGAAGCTTTCTTT.